One and the same sample provided the 9 T cell receptor beta chains below, sequenced in a study of shared clonotypes between healthy human individuals. CD45RO-negative, CCR7-positively selected cells formed the naive CD8 fraction, excluding terminally differentiated effector memory CD45RA+ cells. Clones were read by immunoSEQ multiplex PCR, and TCRdb kept only the in-frame ones, dropping some. The data contain millions of clones, less than 95% of them singletons. The sequencing input was naive CD8+ T cells sorted from blood. These receptors were collected from a young man in good health.

The chain couples TRBV11-2 to TRBJ2-3; 9 bases are a match to TRBD2. Germline V gene data show CDR1 as SGHAT and CDR2 as FQNNGV. After removal of 4 bases from V and 2 bases from J, the junction contained 4 bases not matched to a gene. The length of the CDR3 is 15 residues. The CDR3 nucleotides are TGTGCCAGCAGCTACCTAGCGGGGCCCACAGATACGCAGTATTTT. Translated: CASSYLAGPTDTQYF.

The V and J genes are TRBV9 and TRBJ2-2; either TRBD1 or TRBD2 may fit D (6 bases each). The V gene's germline CDR1 is SGDLS and CDR2 YYNGEE. V gave up 4 bases and J gave up 8 bases, with 15 bases separating them. CDR3 size: 14 residues. CDR3 sequence reads: CASSLPGGTGELFF. CDR3 nucleotides: TGTGCCAGCAGCCTCCCCGGGGGCACGGGGGAGCTGTTTTTT.

The chain has TRBV4-3 and TRBJ2-7, with unresolved D. The ends were cut back, 0 bases at V and 6 bases at J, with 9 bases in the middle. The CDR3 runs to 13 residues. CDR1 is LGHNA and CDR2 is YSLEER in the germline V gene. The CDR3 DNA reads TGCGCCAGCAGCCAAGATGTAGTAGGCGAGCAGTACTTC. Residues: CASSQDVVGEQYF.

The chain employs TRBV6-6 and TRBJ1-4; unclear D gene. The germline gives CDR1 MNHNY, CDR2 SVGAGI (reference sequence). The length of the CDR3 is 12 residues. With 7 bases removed from V and 2 bases from J, the gap between germline ends came to 5 bases. CDR3 bases: TGTGCCAGCACCCCCACTAATGAAAAACTGTTTTTT. It is translated as CASTPTNEKLFF.

The chain has TRBV5-6 and TRBJ2-2; D perhaps matches TRBD1 (5 bases). CDR1 and CDR2 (germline): SGHDT, YYEEEE. CDR3 length equals 13 residues. V was clipped by 3 bases and J by 6 bases, with 9 bases between them. In nucleotides, the CDR3 is TGTGCCAGCAGCTGGGGCGTGGCCGGGGAGCTGTTTTTT. The encoded protein is CASSWGVAGELFF.

The chain employs TRBV7-8 and TRBJ2-1, with TRBD2 matching 13 bases. In germline, CDR1 is SGHVS, CDR2 FQNEAQ. The V gene end was trimmed by 4 bases and the J gene end by 0 bases; junction bases not matched to a gene: 9. The CDR3 loop spans 19 amino acids. Here the CDR3 reads CASSSAGLAGARSYNEQFF. The CDR3 DNA sequence: TGTGCCAGCAGCTCCGCTGGACTAGCGGGGGCCCGCTCCTACAATGAGCAGTTCTTC.

V is TRBV27 and J is TRBJ2-1; D might be TRBD2 (6 bases). The CDR3 is 15 residues long. CDR1 and CDR2 (germline): MNHEY, SMNVEV (reference sequence). The ends were cut back, 6 bases at V and 6 bases at J, with 18 bases in the middle. CDR3 nucleotides: TGTGCCAGCAGGGCGGGATTTCCGGTATTCAATGAGCAGTTCTTC. Its translation: CASRAGFPVFNEQFF.

V and J are TRBV14 and TRBJ2-7; D possibly corresponds to TRBD2 (6 bases). Trimming stripped 6 bases from V and 0 bases from J, with 15 bases between. This CDR3 is 15 amino acids long. Germline CDR1 is SGHDN and CDR2 is FVKESK. CDR3 protein: CASRSTSHHSYEQYF. DNA of the CDR3: TGTGCCAGCAGATCCACTAGCCATCACTCCTACGAGCAGTACTTC.

The V call is TRBV7-2, the J call TRBJ1-1; no clear D. V lost 7 bases and J lost 1, with 10 bases in between. The CDR3 contains 13 residues. Germline CDR1 reads SGHTA; CDR2 reads FQGNSA. CDR3 sequence (DNA): TGTGCCAGCAACGGACGGGAGAACACTGAAGCTTTCTTT. Protein sequence: CASNGRENTEAFF.